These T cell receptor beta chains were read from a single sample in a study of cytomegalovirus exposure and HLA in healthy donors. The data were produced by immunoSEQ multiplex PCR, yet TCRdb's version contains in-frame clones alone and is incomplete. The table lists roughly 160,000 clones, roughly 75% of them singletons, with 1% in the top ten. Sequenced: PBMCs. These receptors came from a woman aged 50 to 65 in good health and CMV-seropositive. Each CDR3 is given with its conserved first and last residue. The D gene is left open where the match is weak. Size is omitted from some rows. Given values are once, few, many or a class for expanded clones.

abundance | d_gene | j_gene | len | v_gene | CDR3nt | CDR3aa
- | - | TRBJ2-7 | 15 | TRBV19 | TGTGCCAGTAGCCGTACCGGGACTCCCGTTTACGAGCAGTACTTC | CASSRTGTPVYEQYF
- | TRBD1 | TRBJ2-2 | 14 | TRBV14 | TGTGCCAGTCGACAGGGGACAAGCACCGGGGAGCTGTTTTTT | CASRQGTSTGELFF
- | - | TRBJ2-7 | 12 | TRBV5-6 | TGTGCCTCCGGGGGACGCTCCTACGAGCAGTACTTC | CASGGRSYEQYF
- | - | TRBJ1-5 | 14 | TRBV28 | TGTGCCAGCAGAGCGACAGGTAGCAATCAGCCCCAGCATTTT | CASRATGSNQPQHF
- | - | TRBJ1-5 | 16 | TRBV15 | TGTGCCACCAGCAGAGGGGGCAGGGTGGGCAATCAGCCCCAGCATTTT | CATSRGGRVGNQPQHF
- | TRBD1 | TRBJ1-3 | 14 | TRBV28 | TGTGCCAGCAGCTCGACAGGGCTTGGAAACACCATATATTTT | CASSSTGLGNTIYF
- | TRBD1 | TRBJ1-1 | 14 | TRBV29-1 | TGCAGCGTAGGCTTCACAGGGGGGAGCGCTGAAGCTTTCTTT | CSVGFTGGSAEAFF
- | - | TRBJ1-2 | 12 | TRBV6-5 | TGTGCCAGCAGCCCGGGGGGATCTGGCTACACCTTC | CASSPGGSGYTF
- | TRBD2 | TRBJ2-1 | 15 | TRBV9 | TGTGCCAGCAGCGTAGCCCAGCGGGGAACTAATGAGCAGTTCTTC | CASSVAQRGTNEQFF
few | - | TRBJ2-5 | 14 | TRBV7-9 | TGTTCCAGCAGCTTATTGAGGGTTTTAGAGACCCAGTACTTC | CSSSLLRVLETQYF
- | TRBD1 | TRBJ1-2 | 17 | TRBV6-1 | TGTGCCAGCAGTGACCCCGCCGGGACAGGCGGGAACTATGGCTACACCTTC | CASSDPAGTGGNYGYTF
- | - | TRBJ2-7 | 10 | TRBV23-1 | TGCGCCAGCGTGAGCTACGAGCAGTACTTC | CASVSYEQYF
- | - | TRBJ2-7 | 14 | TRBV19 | TGTGCCAGTAGCAACCAGGGGGGCACCTACGAGCAGTACTTC | CASSNQGGTYEQYF
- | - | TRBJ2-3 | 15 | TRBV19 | TGTGCCAGTAGATCCCTCATGAAGCAGGGGGATACGCAGTATTTT | CASRSLMKQGDTQYF
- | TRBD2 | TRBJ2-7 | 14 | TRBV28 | TGTGCCAGCAGTTCCTCGGGCTTAGCGGGGGAGCAGTACTTC | CASSSSGLAGEQYF
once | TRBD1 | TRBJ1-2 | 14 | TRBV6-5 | TGTGCCAGCAGTTACACCGACAGGGCGGCTGGCTACACCTTC | CASSYTDRAAGYTF
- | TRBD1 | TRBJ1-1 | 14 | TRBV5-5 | TGTGCCAGCAGGCCCGGGACAGGGGTCCCTGAAGCTTTCTTT | CASRPGTGVPEAFF
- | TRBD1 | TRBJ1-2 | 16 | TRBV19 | TGTGCCAGTAGTATGATCAGGGGGCGATCGAACTATGGCTACACCTTC | CASSMIRGRSNYGYTF
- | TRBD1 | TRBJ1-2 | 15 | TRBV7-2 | TGTGCCAGCAGCCCCATCTTGGGACAGGACTATGGCTACACCTTC | CASSPILGQDYGYTF
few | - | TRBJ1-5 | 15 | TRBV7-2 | TGTGCCAGCAGCCCCACTCGGGGTAGCAATCAGCCCCAGCATTTT | CASSPTRGSNQPQHF
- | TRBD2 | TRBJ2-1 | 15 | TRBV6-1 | TGTGCCAGCAGTGAGCAAGCGGGAGGTCGAAATGAGCAGTTCTTC | CASSEQAGGRNEQFF
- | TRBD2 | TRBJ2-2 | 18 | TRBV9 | TGTGCCAGCAGCGTAGGTCCAGGGACTAACTTGAACACCGGGGAGCTGTTTTTT | CASSVGPGTNLNTGELFF
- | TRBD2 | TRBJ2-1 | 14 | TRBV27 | TGTGCCAGCAAGACTAGCGGGAGAAGTGATGAGCAGTTCTTC | CASKTSGRSDEQFF
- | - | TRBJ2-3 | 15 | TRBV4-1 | TGCGCCAGCAGCCAAGAATACCGAGGGAGAGATACGCAGTATTTT | CASSQEYRGRDTQYF
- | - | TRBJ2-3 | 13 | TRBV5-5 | TGTGCCAGCAGCGTCAGGGGCACAGATACGCAGTATTTT | CASSVRGTDTQYF
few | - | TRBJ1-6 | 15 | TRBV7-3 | TGTGCCAGCAGCTTAATGGGCAGGGATGTTTCACCCCTCCACTTT | CASSLMGRDVSPLHF
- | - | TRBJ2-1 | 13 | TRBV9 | TGTGCCAGCAGCGCCGGCGGTTATAGGGAGCAGTTCTTC | CASSAGGYREQFF
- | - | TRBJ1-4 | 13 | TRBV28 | TGTGCCAGTCAGCTCGGGGGGAATGAAAAACTGTTTTTT | CASQLGGNEKLFF
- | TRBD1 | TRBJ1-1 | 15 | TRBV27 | TGTGCCAGCAGTTTAGAACCAGGGGGATATTCTGAAGCTTTCTTT | CASSLEPGGYSEAFF
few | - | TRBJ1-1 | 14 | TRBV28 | TGTGCCAGCAAAATGACAGGTTCGAGCACTGAAGCTTTCTTT | CASKMTGSSTEAFF
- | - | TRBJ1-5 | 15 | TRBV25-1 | TGTGCCAGCTTCTTGGGGACACCCTGGGGTCAGCCCCAGCATTTT | CASFLGTPWGQPQHF
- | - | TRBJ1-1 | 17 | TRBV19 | TGTGCCAGTAGTAAAAGGCAGGGGTTGGGGAAGAACACTGAAGCTTTCTTT | CASSKRQGLGKNTEAFF
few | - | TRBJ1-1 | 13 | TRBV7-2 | TGTGCCAGCAGCTTGACACTGAACACTGAAGCTTTCTTT | CASSLTLNTEAFF
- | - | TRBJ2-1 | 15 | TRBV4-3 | TGCGCCAGCAGCCCCACAGGGGGGGTCGACAATGAGCAGTTCTTC | CASSPTGGVDNEQFF
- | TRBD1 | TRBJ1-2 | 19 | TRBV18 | TGTGCCAGCTCCCTGCTGGGGACAGGGGGCCTTTCACCGAACTATGGCTACACCTTC | CASSLLGTGGLSPNYGYTF
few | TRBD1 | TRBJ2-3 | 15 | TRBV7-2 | TGTGCCAGCGGGTATCGGACAGGGGAAGAGAATACGCAGTATTTT | CASGYRTGEENTQYF
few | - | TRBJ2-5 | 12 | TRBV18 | TGTGCCAGCTCACCCGAGCAAGAGACCCAGTACTTC | CASSPEQETQYF
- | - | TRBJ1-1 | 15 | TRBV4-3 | TGCGCCAGCAGCCAACACGCCGGGAAAAACACTGAAGCTTTCTTT | CASSQHAGKNTEAFF
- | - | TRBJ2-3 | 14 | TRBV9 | TGTGCCAGCAGCTCCGGGGTGAACACAGATACGCAGTATTTT | CASSSGVNTDTQYF
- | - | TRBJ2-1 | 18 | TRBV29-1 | TGCAGCGTTGTCGGGGGAACCGGGCTATACGACTCCTACAATGAGCAGTTCTTC | CSVVGGTGLYDSYNEQFF
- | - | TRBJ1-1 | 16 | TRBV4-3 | TGCGCCAGCAGCCAAGAGTCAGGAGGCGTTGGCACTGAAGCTTTCTTT | CASSQESGGVGTEAFF
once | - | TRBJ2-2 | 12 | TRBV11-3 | TGTGCCAGCTCAGGGGTCGCCGGGGAGCTGTTTTTT | CASSGVAGELFF
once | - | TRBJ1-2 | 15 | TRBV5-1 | TGCGCCAGCAGCTTGGAATGGCGGGGAAACTATGGCTACACCTTC | CASSLEWRGNYGYTF
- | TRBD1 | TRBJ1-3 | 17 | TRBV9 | TGTGCCAGCAGCGCCAGGGGGGATGGTATCTCTGGAAACACCATATATTTT | CASSARGDGISGNTIYF
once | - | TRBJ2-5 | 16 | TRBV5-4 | TGTGCCAGCAGCTTGGGGGGGCCCGTCCTCCAAGAGACCCAGTACTTC | CASSLGGPVLQETQYF
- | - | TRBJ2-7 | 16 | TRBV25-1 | TGTGCCAGCAGTGCGATGACAGGAGCCTTCTCCTACGAGCAGTACTTC | CASSAMTGAFSYEQYF
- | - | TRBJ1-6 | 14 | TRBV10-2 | TGCGCCAGCGTTGACCCCCGGGGTAATTCACCCCTCCACTTT | CASVDPRGNSPLHF
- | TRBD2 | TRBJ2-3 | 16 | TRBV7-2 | TGTGCCAGCAGCTTCAATAGCGGGGGGAGCACAGATACGCAGTATTTT | CASSFNSGGSTDTQYF
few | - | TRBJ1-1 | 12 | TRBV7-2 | TGTGCCAGCAGCTTAACGGGGATTGAAGCTTTCTTT | CASSLTGIEAFF
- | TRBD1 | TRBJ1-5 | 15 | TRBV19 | TGTGCCAGTAATCCGGGACAGGGGATTAGCCAGCCCCAGCATTTT | CASNPGQGISQPQHF
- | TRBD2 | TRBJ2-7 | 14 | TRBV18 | TGTGCCAGCTCACCACGGACTAGCGGGTACGAGCAGTACTTC | CASSPRTSGYEQYF
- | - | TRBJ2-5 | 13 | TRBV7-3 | TGTGCCAGCAGCTTAAAAGCAGGGATAGCCAAGTACTTC | CASSLKAGIAKYF
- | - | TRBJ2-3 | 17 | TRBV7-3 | TGTGCCAGCAGCTTATTCGTCAGGGGAGCAGGCACAGATACGCAGTATTTT | CASSLFVRGAGTDTQYF
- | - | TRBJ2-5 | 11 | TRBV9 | TGTGCCACAAAGGGGGACGAGACCCAGTACTTC | CATKGDETQYF
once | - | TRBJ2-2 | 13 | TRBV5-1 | TGCGCCAGCAGACGGTCCAACACCGGGGAGCTGTTTTTT | CASRRSNTGELFF
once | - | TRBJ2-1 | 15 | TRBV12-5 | TGTGCTAGTGGTTCGGCCGGGAGCTCCTACAATGAGCAGTTCTTC | CASGSAGSSYNEQFF
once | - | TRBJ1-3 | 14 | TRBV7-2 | TGTGCCAGCAGCTTAGCACTCTCTGGAAACACCATATATTTT | CASSLALSGNTIYF
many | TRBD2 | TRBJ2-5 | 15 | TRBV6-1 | TGTGCCAGCAGTGAACTAGCGGGGGGCCAAGAGACCCAGTACTTC | CASSELAGGQETQYF
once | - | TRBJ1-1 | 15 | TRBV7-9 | TGTGCCAGCAGCTTAGTGGGACAAATGAACACTGAAGCTTTCTTT | CASSLVGQMNTEAFF